This TCR beta chain appears in the sequencing data of a study of CD8+ T cells in alopecia areata. V was cut by 8 bases and J by 1 base, with 11 bases left in between. CDR3 length equals 13 residues. Germline CDR1 LNHNV, CDR2 YYDKDF (reference sequence). Treatment: oral pan-JAK inhibitor, 5-10 mg twice daily. CD4+ and CD8+ T cells were sorted from PBMCs stained for CD3, CD4 and CD8. Extracted from the samples, RNA was reverse transcribed into cDNA to serve as the sequencing template. Using immunoSEQ multiplex PCR, the repertoire was profiled, and TCRdb retains in-frame clones only, with some absent. The sample holds 190,000 or so clones, about 60% seen once.

This sequence joins TRBV15 and TRBJ2-5; a possible D gene is TRBD1 (6 bases). This TCR came from a human donor with alopecia areata. Sequenced material: CD8+ T cells sorted from blood, taken at week 24, from a patient treated with tofacitinib. CDR3 DNA sequence: TGTGCCACCGGGGGCGCCGGCCAAGAGACCCAGTACTTC. Amino acids: CATGGAGQETQYF.